These 18 T cell receptor beta chains share one sample of origin, sequenced in a study of Ad26.COV2.S vaccination and SARS-CoV-2 variants. As to treatment: 15 to 20 received Ad26.COV2.S at low or high dose, single or two shots; roughly five received placebo; per-sample allocation not given. Sampling was done on day 63 after the first vaccine or placebo injection. Method: immunoSEQ multiplex PCR; TCRdb's copy keeps in-frame clones and lacks some. This repertoire shows hundreds of thousands of clones, 89% found once; its top ten account for approximately 1.5%. Source: peripheral blood, taken in a trial of Ad26.COV2.S vaccine versus placebo. The source of these receptors is a person between 18 and 65 years old who received the Ad26.COV2.S COVID-19 vaccine or a placebo.

This chain links TRBV5-6 with TRBJ1-4; D perhaps matches TRBD1 (6 bases). Germline V gene sequence: CDR1 SGHDT, CDR2 YYEEEE. The CDR3 has 17 residues. V lost 0 bases and J 3 bases, leaving 15 bases between the germline ends. DNA for the CDR3: TGTGCCAGCAGCTTGGTGGCGCGGGGGGCGCCTAATGAAAAACTGTTTTTT. Residues: CASSLVARGAPNEKLFF.

The gene calls are TRBV5-6 and TRBJ1-1; D remains unclear. Per the germline V gene, CDR1 is SGHDT and CDR2 is YYEEEE. The CDR3 runs to 17 residues. Trimming removed 4 bases from V and 1 base from J, with 20 bases in between. The CDR3 nucleotides are TGTGCCAGCAGCCGATGGTGGAGTGATCCAGGGAACACTGAAGCTTTCTTT. Amino acid sequence: CASSRWWSDPGNTEAFF.

This clone was seen only once. CDR3 nucleotide sequence: TGTGCCAGCAGCCCCCGACAAGGCAGGGGAGCTATGAACACTGAAGCTTTCTTT. It specifies CASSPRQGRGAMNTEAFF. The chain links TRBV4-2 to TRBJ1-1; D is perhaps TRBD1 (6 bases). The V gene lost 4 bases and the J gene lost 0 bases, with 21 bases spanning the gap. The length of the CDR3 is 18 residues. Germline CDR1 is LGHNA and CDR2 is YNFKEQ.

The CDR3 DNA is TGTGCCAGCAGCTCCCGGGACAGGGATTACGAGCAGTACTTC. As protein: CASSSRDRDYEQYF. The gene calls are TRBV11-1 and TRBJ2-7; 9 bases are shared with TRBD1. This CDR3 has 14 residues. Per germline, CDR1 SGHAT and CDR2 FQDESV (reference sequence). Trimming removed 4 bases from V and 4 bases from J; junction bases left unmatched: 5.

A note on this clone: The sample holds other DNA sequences that translate to the same CDR3. The chain uses TRBV19 and TRBJ2-7, with 7 bases lining up with TRBD1. Germline V CDR1 and CDR2: LNHDA, SQIVND (reference sequence). The CDR3 contains 14 residues. The V segment lost 3 bases and the J segment 2 bases; nucleotides outside the gene matches: 4. The DNA of the CDR3 is TGTGCCAGTAGTATCCGGACAGGAGCCTACGAGCAGTACTTC. It specifies CASSIRTGAYEQYF.

The chain uses TRBV5-1 and TRBJ1-2; TRBD1 matches at 7 bases. V shed 4 bases, J shed 4 bases, and the junction held 10 bases outside the gene matches. The germline V gene encodes CDR1 SGHRS and CDR2 YFSETQ. The CDR3 totals 15 residues. The CDR3 region has the DNA TGCGCCAGCAGCGCAGGGACAGTAAAGACCTATGGCTACACCTTC. Translated: CASSAGTVKTYGYTF.

The rearrangement links TRBV5-5 to TRBJ2-7; no definite D call. Germline V gene lookup returns CDR1 SGHKS and CDR2 YYEKEE (reference sequence). The V and J ends lost 0 bases and 0 bases respectively, with 10 bases between them. This CDR3 has 15 residues. The DNA of the CDR3 is TGTGCCAGCAGCTTGGAGCCCAGGAGCTCCTACGAGCAGTACTTC. This encodes CASSLEPRSSYEQYF.

The V and J genes are TRBV5-6 and TRBJ2-5, with D unresolved. V shed 4 bases and J shed 2 bases, with 6 bases lying between them. Per the germline V gene, CDR1 is SGHDT and CDR2 is YYEEEE. This CDR3 is 12 amino acids long. As DNA, the CDR3 is TGTGCCAGCAGCCAAGGGCAAGAGACCCAGTACTTC. Translating gives CASSQGQETQYF.

V gene TRBV6-5 combines with J gene TRBJ2-2; 12 bases map to TRBD1. Trimming cost V 6 bases and J 7 bases; bases outside gene matches: 6. CDR1 and CDR2 (germline): MNHEY, SVGAGI. The CDR3 contains 15 residues. The CDR3 loop is CASRGTGGGGGELFF. Here the CDR3 DNA reads TGTGCCAGCAGGGGGACAGGGGGCGGTGGCGGGGAGCTGTTTTTT.

This rearrangement joins TRBV9 to TRBJ2-1; D uncertain. Germline lookup yields CDR1 SGDLS and CDR2 YYNGEE. V gave up 4 bases and J gave up 0 bases, with 11 bases separating them. This CDR3 spans 15 amino acids. Here the CDR3 DNA reads TGTGCCAGCAGCCGGACGGTAAGCTCCTACAATGAGCAGTTCTTC. This codes for CASSRTVSSYNEQFF.

V is TRBV7-3 and J is TRBJ2-1; possible D gene TRBD1, 6 bases. With 5 bases removed from V and 0 bases from J, the gap between germline ends came to 14 bases. The germline CDR1 and CDR2 sequences are SGHTA and FQGTGA. There are 16 residues in the CDR3. CDR3 sequence (DNA): TGTGCCAGCAGCAGCTACACAGGGACCTCCTACAATGAGCAGTTCTTC. It translates to CASSSYTGTSYNEQFF.

The chain links TRBV27 to TRBJ1-4; 9 bases match TRBD1. This CDR3 comprises 14 residues. The trim removed 7 bases at V and 8 bases at J, leaving 8 bases unmatched. CDR1 is MNHEY, CDR2 SMNVEV, per germline (reference sequence). The CDR3 nucleotides are TGTGCCAGCAAGGTCGGGACAGGGTGGGAAAAACTGTTTTTT. Amino acids: CASKVGTGWEKLFF.

This clone occurred once. The chain uses TRBV18 and TRBJ1-4; 7 nucleotides match TRBD1. The junction had 4 bases not matched to a gene; V was cut back by 6 bases and J by 6 bases. CDR1 is KGHSH and CDR2 is LQKENI in the germline V gene. The CDR3 contains 13 residues. CDR3 DNA: TGTGCCAGCTCTCCAGGGGGAGATGAAAAACTGTTTTTT. Protein sequence: CASSPGGDEKLFF.

The chain joins TRBV30 to TRBJ2-7, with 7 bases lining up with TRBD2. This CDR3 region has 14 residues. Germline trimming cut 1 base from V and 0 bases from J; bases unmatched to any gene: 3. Germline-derived CDR1 and CDR2 are GTSNPN and SVGIG (reference sequence). CDR3 region: CAWSEGLSSYEQYF. In nucleotides, the CDR3 is TGTGCCTGGAGTGAGGGACTAAGCTCCTACGAGCAGTACTTC.

The V and J genes are TRBV5-1 and TRBJ1-3; D is undetermined. Germline V gene sequence: CDR1 SGHRS, CDR2 YFSETQ. Trimming removed 4 bases from V and 0 bases from J, with 11 bases in between. The CDR3 covers 15 residues. CDR3 amino acids: CASSAGPSSGNTIYF. CDR3 DNA: TGCGCCAGCAGCGCCGGACCCAGCTCTGGAAACACCATATATTTT.

This clone has only one observation. The gene calls are TRBV6-1 and TRBJ1-5; D call uncertain. V was cut by 1 base and J by 3 bases, with 13 bases left in between. The CDR3 has 16 residues. The germline V gene has CDR1 MNHNS and CDR2 SASEGT. CDR3 in amino acids: CASSEDGVRTNQPQHF. The CDR3 coding sequence is TGTGCCAGCAGTGAAGATGGGGTTAGGACCAATCAGCCCCAGCATTTT.

The chain links TRBV7-6 to TRBJ2-5; 8 positions match TRBD2. This CDR3 region has 16 residues. Per the germline V gene, CDR1 is SGHVS and CDR2 is FNYEAQ. Trimming cost V 4 bases and J 2 bases; bases outside gene matches: 9. CDR3 sequence reads: CASSSQISGNQETQYF. The CDR3, as DNA: TGTGCCAGCAGCTCTCAAATTAGCGGGAATCAAGAGACCCAGTACTTC.

The rearrangement uses TRBV5-4 and TRBJ1-2; tentatively, D is TRBD1 (5 bases). Germline CDR1 and CDR2: SGHNT and YYREEE (reference sequence). V gave up 5 bases and J gave up 2 bases, with 13 bases separating them. The CDR3 length is 14 residues. The CDR3 sequence is CASSTQGSNYGYTF. CDR3 DNA: TGTGCCAGCAGTACGCAGGGTTCAAACTATGGCTACACCTTC.